This passage covers 30 T cell receptor beta chains from one sample sequenced in a study of sequential checkpoint blockade in melanoma. Indicated treatment: randomized to nivolumab then ipilimumab (arm A) or the reverse (arm B). Assay: immunoSEQ multiplex PCR; the TCRdb copy retains only in-frame clones and omits some. The sample has about 37,000 clones; 84% are singletons. The material sequenced was CD8+ T cells sorted from blood (inferred from file names), taken from a patient given nivolumab and ipilimumab in sequence. The receptor set was obtained from a human donor with melanoma.

The rearrangement uses TRBV28 and TRBJ1-1; tentatively, D is TRBD1 (6 bases). This CDR3 is 15 amino acids long. The V and J ends lost 2 bases and 4 bases respectively, with 14 bases between them. Germline-derived CDR1 and CDR2 are MDHEN and SYDVKM. In nucleotides, the CDR3 is TGTGCCAGCAGTTTAATAAGGGGGATTGGCACTGAAGCTTTCTTT. This gives the protein CASSLIRGIGTEAFF.

The V and J genes are TRBV13 and TRBJ2-5, with D possibly matching TRBD1 (7 bases). Germline V gives CDR1 PRHDT, CDR2 FYEKMQ (reference sequence). The length of the CDR3 is 14 residues. The V gene lost 4 bases and the J gene lost 4 bases, with 13 bases spanning the gap. CDR3 in DNA: TGTGCCAGCAGCTGGGGGACAGCGGGAGAGACCCAGTACTTC. Its translation is CASSWGTAGETQYF.

The chain joins TRBV6-6 to TRBJ2-1, with D tentatively TRBD1 (6 bases). Germline CDR1 and CDR2: MNHNY and SVGAGI (reference sequence). V was cut by 7 bases and J by 15 bases, with 22 bases left in between. The CDR3 extends over 13 amino acids. The CDR3 DNA sequence: TGTGCCAGCACCATACAACTGCAGGGGCAGTCGTTCTTC. Translating gives CASTIQLQGQSFF.

The rearrangement links TRBV7-9 to TRBJ2-7; D not resolved. CDR1 and CDR2 (germline): SEHNR, FQNEAQ (reference sequence). V dropped 3 bases and J dropped 0 bases, with 9 bases sitting between them. The CDR3 consists of 14 residues. In nucleotides, the CDR3 is TGTGCCAGCAGCTTTAGTGGGCCCTCCTACGAGCAGTACTTC. It encodes CASSFSGPSYEQYF.

The chain is built from TRBV7-2 and TRBJ1-6, with a weak D call TRBD1 (6 bases). Germline CDR1 reads SGHTA; CDR2 reads FQGNSA. Trimming removed 5 bases from V and 8 bases from J, with 16 bases in between. The CDR3 sequence is 15 residues long. The CDR3 nucleotides read TGTGCCAGCAGCCCGACGTCAGGGGTGTATTCACCCCTCCACTTT. It specifies CASSPTSGVYSPLHF.

This chain joins TRBV6-1 and TRBJ1-5; the D gene is possibly TRBD1 (5 bases). V lost 3 bases to trimming and J lost 2 bases, with 14 bases between them. The CDR3 has 16 residues. In germline, CDR1 is MNHNS, CDR2 SASEGT. This CDR3 is CASSEGTLWGNQPQHF. DNA for the CDR3: TGTGCCAGCAGTGAGGGGACTCTCTGGGGCAATCAGCCCCAGCATTTT.

A single count supports this clone. The chain couples TRBV27 to TRBJ1-5; possible D gene TRBD1, 6 bases. Trimming removed 5 bases at V and 9 bases at J, with 17 bases between. This CDR3 is 14 amino acids long. Germline assignment: CDR1 MNHEY and CDR2 SMNVEV (reference sequence). DNA for the CDR3: TGTGCCAGCAGTGCCGGGGGGGGGCGGTCGCCCCAGCATTTT. It yields the protein CASSAGGGRSPQHF.

This chain uses TRBV6-5 with TRBJ2-3; perhaps TRBD1 as D (5 bases). The CDR3 sequence is 13 residues long. Between the trimmed V and J ends, which lost 5 bases and 0 bases, there was a span of 6 bases. Germline V gene sequence: CDR1 MNHEY, CDR2 SVGAGI. This CDR3 reads CASSQGSTDTQYF. The CDR3 coding sequence is TGTGCCAGCAGTCAGGGTAGCACAGATACGCAGTATTTT.

The chain carries TRBV18 and TRBJ2-1, with a possible D match to TRBD1 (6 bases). The germline gives CDR1 KGHSH, CDR2 LQKENI. The CDR3 length is 19 residues. The V end was cut by 3 bases, the J end by 1 base, with 22 bases between. The CDR3 DNA sequence: TGTGCCAGCTCACCGCTAGAGGGACAAGCGACGTTTTCCTACAATGAGCAGTTCTTC. It is translated as CASSPLEGQATFSYNEQFF.

This chain connects TRBV10-2 to TRBJ2-1, with 9 bases identical to TRBD1. CDR1 and CDR2 (germline): WSHSY, SAAADI. Trimming removed 3 bases from V and 10 bases from J; junction bases left unmatched: 7. CDR3 length: 14 residues. CDR3 DNA: TGCGCCAGCAGTGATCCCGGGACAGGGAACGAGCAGTTCTTC. Its protein is CASSDPGTGNEQFF.

The rearrangement joins TRBV6-5 to TRBJ1-1; the match to TRBD1 covers 7 bases. Losses at the gene ends were 6 bases for V and 9 bases for J; bases not matched to a gene: 10. Germline lookup yields CDR1 MNHEY and CDR2 SVGAGI. The CDR3 spans 13 residues. CDR3 region: CASSPGGGRKAFF. The CDR3 nucleotides read TGTGCCAGCAGCCCGGGAGGGGGCAGAAAAGCTTTCTTT.

This clone is labeled as medium-sized (0.01 to 0.1%). This chain connects TRBV5-8 to TRBJ1-4; a weak D match, TRBD1 (6 bases). Germline V gene lookup returns CDR1 SGHTS and CDR2 YDEGEE. This CDR3 spans 16 amino acids. V lost 3 bases to trimming and J lost 5 bases, with 17 bases between them. The CDR3 DNA reads as TGTGCCAGCAGCTCGGGGACGAGGACAGAGAATGAAAAACTGTTTTTT. Translation gives CASSSGTRTENEKLFF. The entire variable domain, with the rest obtained from reference TRBV5-8 and TRBJ1-4, is as follows: EAGVTQSPTHLIKTRGQQATLRCSPISGHTSVYWYQQALGLGLQFLLWYDEGEERNRGNFPPRFSGRQFPNYSSELNVNALELEDSALYLCASSSGTRTENEKLFFGSGTQLSVL.

The chain has TRBV27 and TRBJ2-2; no firm D call. The CDR3 is 15 residues long. V lost 2 bases to trimming and J lost 0 bases, with 7 bases between them. Germline CDR1 MNHEY, CDR2 SMNVEV (reference sequence). The CDR3 loop reads CASSLIATNTGELFF. CDR3 sequence (DNA): TGTGCCAGCAGTTTAATAGCTACGAACACCGGGGAGCTGTTTTTT.

The chain employs TRBV7-7 and TRBJ2-2; maybe TRBD2 (6 bases). Germline values: CDR1 SSHAT, CDR2 FNYEAQ (reference sequence). Trimming removed 3 bases from V and 7 bases from J, with 12 bases in between. CDR3 size: 14 residues. The CDR3 here is CASSLTPTSGELFF. CDR3 coding DNA: TGTGCCAGCAGCTTGACCCCGACTAGCGGGGAGCTGTTTTTT.

CDR3 DNA: TGTGCCAGCAGCTTGGGGTCGGGGGTTAGCTCCTACGAGCAGTACTTC. Its translation is CASSLGSGVSSYEQYF. The chain is built from TRBV5-4 and TRBJ2-7; a possible D gene is TRBD2 (6 bases). V lost 0 bases, J lost 0 bases, and 13 bases lay in between. From germline, CDR1 is SGHNT and CDR2 YYREEE (reference sequence). This CDR3 has 16 amino acids.

The chain combines TRBV6-4 with TRBJ2-1; D perhaps matches TRBD1 (6 bases). This CDR3 is 13 amino acids long. The V and J ends lost 6 bases and 6 bases respectively, with 12 bases between them. Germline V CDR1 and CDR2: MRHNA, SNTAGT. The CDR3 loop reads CASSRGQPNEQFF. CDR3 DNA: TGTGCCAGCAGCCGAGGACAGCCCAATGAGCAGTTCTTC.

Remarks on this clone: Within the sample, other DNA sequences also encode this same CDR3. The chain recombines TRBV6-1 with TRBJ1-1; 7 nucleotides align to TRBD1. After removal of 4 bases from V and 0 bases from J, the junction contained 8 bases not matched to a gene. Germline assignment: CDR1 MNHNS and CDR2 SASEGT. The CDR3 is made up of 16 amino acids. The CDR3 protein is CASSGGQAKMNTEAFF. The CDR3, as DNA: TGTGCCAGCAGTGGCGGACAGGCGAAAATGAACACTGAAGCTTTCTTT.

J is TRBJ2-1 and V is TRBV4-1; the match to TRBD2 covers 13 bases. The CDR3 covers 15 residues. Germline V gives CDR1 MGHRA, CDR2 YSYEKL. Trimming at V came to 2 bases and at J to 9 bases, leaving 4 bases not matched to a gene. In DNA form, the CDR3 reads TGCGCCAGCAGCCAAACTAGCGGGGGGGCATCTGAGCAGTTCTTC. Translated, it gives CASSQTSGGASEQFF.

This clone was observed once. The chain uses TRBV6-5 and TRBJ1-5; D might be TRBD1 (6 bases). Deletions cut 0 bases from V and 7 bases from J, with 13 bases between. CDR1 and CDR2 (germline): MNHEY, SVGAGI. The CDR3 is made up of 15 amino acids. In DNA form, the CDR3 reads TGTGCCAGCAGTTACTCTAAACAGGGCGAACAGCCCCAGCATTTT. Protein product: CASSYSKQGEQPQHF.

This clone was seen once. V is TRBV5-5 and J is TRBJ1-1, with 7 positions matching TRBD1. J gave up 1 base and V 1 base, and 10 bases lay outside the gene matches. The germline V gene encodes CDR1 SGHKS and CDR2 YYEKEE (reference sequence). There are 17 residues in the CDR3. CDR3 nucleotide sequence: TGTGCCAGCAGCTTGCTTCTCTCGACAGGGCCGAACACTGAAGCTTTCTTT. The encoded protein is CASSLLLSTGPNTEAFF.

The chain recombines TRBV7-2 with TRBJ2-5; D possibly corresponds to TRBD2 (5 bases). The DNA end favors TRBJ2-7, so the J call may be wrong. This CDR3 is 13 amino acids long. CDR1 SGHTA and CDR2 FQGNSA come from the germline V gene. The CDR3 is CASSPSTSYEQYF. The CDR3 bases are TGTGCCAGCAGCCCGTCTACTAGCTACGAGCAGTACTTC.

CDR3 residues: CAISTRLPGTDTQYF. The CDR3, as DNA: TGTGCCATCTCAACCAGGCTGCCTGGCACAGATACGCAGTATTTT. The rearrangement links TRBV10-3 to TRBJ2-3; D unclear. The V end was cut by 8 bases, the J end by 1 base, with 16 bases between. Germline CDR1 ENHRY, CDR2 SYGVKD. This CDR3 spans 15 amino acids.

V usage is TRBV7-6 and J usage is TRBJ2-3; D remains ambiguous. Germline-derived CDR1 and CDR2 are SGHVS and FNYEAQ. Trimming pared 4 bases from V and 2 bases from J, leaving 10 bases between. This CDR3 is 14 amino acids long. CDR3 in amino acids: CASSSRLPTDTQYF. The CDR3, as DNA: TGTGCCAGCAGCTCTAGGCTACCCACAGATACGCAGTATTTT.

The rearrangement uses TRBV7-9 and TRBJ2-5; 9 bases map to TRBD2. Unmatched junction bases numbered 8, after V lost 2 bases and J lost 1 base. This CDR3 has 17 amino acids. Germline loops: CDR1 SEHNR, CDR2 FQNEAQ (reference sequence). The CDR3 loop reads CASSLIGAGGLQETQYF. For the CDR3, the DNA is TGTGCCAGCAGCTTAATTGGTGCGGGGGGGCTCCAAGAGACCCAGTACTTC. Variable domain in full (rest from reference TRBV7-9 and TRBJ2-5): DTGVSQNPRHKITKRGQNVTFRCDPISEHNRLYWYRQTLGQGPEFLTYFQNEAQLEKSRLLSDRFSAERPKGSFSTLEIQRTEQGDSAMYLCASSLIGAGGLQETQYFGPGTRLLVL.

The chain uses TRBV5-1 and TRBJ2-7, with 7 bases fitting TRBD2. The CDR3 covers 16 residues. With 3 bases clipped from V and 1 base from J, the junction kept 10 bases outside the gene matches. Germline lookup yields CDR1 SGHRS and CDR2 YFSETQ. CDR3 sequence (DNA): TGCGCCAGCAGCTCCCCTCGGGAGGACTATTCCTACGAGCAGTACTTC. It specifies CASSSPREDYSYEQYF.

V and J are TRBV18 and TRBJ2-1; TRBD2 matches at 7 bases. The CDR3 has 16 residues. V dropped 4 bases and J dropped 2; count of bases not matched to a gene: 8. The germline gives CDR1 KGHSH, CDR2 LQKENI. The CDR3 nucleotides read TGTGCCAGCTCACGTGGACGGGAGGATCCCTACAATGAGCAGTTCTTC. Its protein product is CASSRGREDPYNEQFF.

The rearrangement uses TRBV2 and TRBJ2-7, with TRBD1 as a possible D gene (5 bases). From germline, CDR1 is SNHLY and CDR2 FYNNEI. The V and J ends lost 8 bases and 3 bases respectively, with 5 bases between them. The CDR3 totals 10 residues. CDR3: CASQGYEQYF. The CDR3 nucleotides read TGTGCCAGCCAGGGCTACGAGCAGTACTTC. The entire variable domain, with the rest obtained from reference TRBV2 and TRBJ2-7, is as follows: EPEVTQTPSHQVTQMGQEVILRCVPISNHLYFYWYRQILGQKVEFLVSFYNNEISEKSEIFDDQFSVERPDGSNFTLKIRSTKLEDSAMYFCASQGYEQYFGPGTRLTVT.

This clone occurred once. This sequence joins TRBV7-9 and TRBJ2-3; 8 bases map to TRBD1. Unmatched junction bases numbered 7, after V lost 4 bases and J lost 4 bases. This CDR3 is 15 amino acids long. Germline V lookup: CDR1 SEHNR, CDR2 FQNEAQ (reference sequence). The CDR3 reads CASSSGQGVADTQYF. For the CDR3, the DNA is TGTGCCAGCAGCTCCGGACAGGGAGTCGCAGATACGCAGTATTTT.

V gene TRBV18 combines with J gene TRBJ1-2, with D perhaps TRBD1 (5 bases). Germline loops: CDR1 KGHSH, CDR2 LQKENI. The V end was cut by 1 base, the J end by 5 bases, with 14 bases between. The CDR3 runs 15 residues. The CDR3 sequence is CASSPLEGWWYGYTF. The CDR3 DNA reads as TGTGCCAGCTCACCACTGGAGGGGTGGTGGTATGGCTACACCTTC.

The chain employs TRBV6-1 and TRBJ2-3; 9 bases line up with TRBD2. V was pared by 2 bases and J by 2 bases, with 5 bases of the junction left unmatched. Germline V lookup: CDR1 MNHNS, CDR2 SASEGT. The CDR3 spans 16 residues. CDR3 residues: CASSELGGGATDTQYF. The CDR3 coding sequence is TGTGCCAGCAGTGAACTCGGCGGGGGGGCCACAGATACGCAGTATTTT.